The 27 T cell receptor beta chains presented below share a single source sample, sequenced in a study of cytotoxic CD8 clonotypes in ibrutinib-treated CLL. Produced via immunoSEQ multiplex PCR; TCRdb's table is partial and in-frame only. The sample lists about 300,000 clones; 70% to 80% were seen once. The source was PBMCs, collected at disease progression, from a patient treated with ibrutinib. These receptors all stem from a human donor with chronic lymphocytic leukemia.

The chain recombines TRBV11-1 with TRBJ2-1, with 8 bases matching TRBD1. Germline V gene sequence: CDR1 SGHAT, CDR2 FQDESV (reference sequence). The junction had 5 bases not matched to a gene; V was cut back by 5 bases and J by 2 bases. There are 15 residues in the CDR3. CDR3 residues: CASSGNRGTYNEQFF. The CDR3 coding sequence is TGTGCCAGCAGCGGAAACAGGGGGACCTACAATGAGCAGTTCTTC.

The chain has TRBV7-9 and TRBJ2-7; D is ambiguous. Germline CDR1 SEHNR, CDR2 FQNEAQ (reference sequence). V shed 2 bases and J shed 2 bases, with 10 bases lying between them. The CDR3 consists of 14 residues. The CDR3, as DNA: TGTGCCAGCAGCTTAATCTGGGTACCCTACGAGCAGTACTTC. Protein product: CASSLIWVPYEQYF.

The chain couples TRBV2 to TRBJ2-1, with D maybe TRBD2 (6 bases). V shed 6 bases and J shed 8 bases, with 14 bases lying between them. The CDR3 loop spans 13 amino acids. Germline CDR1 SNHLY, CDR2 FYNNEI. The CDR3 nucleotides are TGTGCCAGCAGGGTCAGGGAGGTGGATGAGCAGTTCTTC. Its protein product is CASRVREVDEQFF.

This chain joins TRBV14 and TRBJ2-7; the D gene is possibly TRBD2 (5 bases). Trimming stripped 3 bases from V and 5 bases from J, with 20 bases between. The germline gives CDR1 SGHDN, CDR2 FVKESK. The CDR3 has 16 residues. This CDR3 is CASSHLSWASIHEQYF. The DNA for the CDR3 is TGTGCCAGCAGCCATTTAAGTTGGGCTAGCATCCACGAGCAGTACTTC.

The chain is built from TRBV5-1 and TRBJ2-1; D uncertain. The V end lost 1 base, the J end lost 3 bases, and 8 bases lay between the germline ends. The CDR3 is made up of 14 amino acids. Per the germline V gene, CDR1 is SGHRS and CDR2 is YFSETQ. The CDR3 region has the DNA TGCGCCAGCAGCTTGTCGCAGGTCTACAATGAGCAGTTCTTC. Its protein product is CASSLSQVYNEQFF.

The V and J genes are TRBV29-1 and TRBJ2-5; D gene unclear. V lost 7 bases to trimming and J lost 5 bases, with 14 bases between them. There are 12 residues in the CDR3. CDR1 is SQVTM and CDR2 is ANQGSEA in the germline V gene. CDR3 in DNA: TGCAGCGCCGGACCTACCTGGGAGACCCAGTACTTC. Its protein is CSAGPTWETQYF.

This sequence joins TRBV11-2 and TRBJ2-3, with a weak D call TRBD2 (6 bases). V was shortened by 6 bases and J by 6 bases, with 7 bases between the two germline ends. There are 11 residues in the CDR3. Germline CDR1 and CDR2: SGHAT and FQNNGV. In DNA form, the CDR3 reads TGTGCCAGCAGTGCGGGGGATACGCAGTATTTT. Translated: CASSAGDTQYF.

The chain carries TRBV5-1 and TRBJ2-3; tentative D call: TRBD1 (5 bases). Germline V CDR1 and CDR2: SGHRS, YFSETQ. The CDR3 sequence is 15 residues long. The V end was cut by 2 bases, the J end by 2 bases, with 12 bases between. The CDR3 is CASSFRQLPTDTQYF. The CDR3 nucleotides are TGCGCCAGCAGCTTCCGACAGCTACCCACAGATACGCAGTATTTT.

V and J are TRBV2 and TRBJ1-3; TRBD1 matches 7 bases. Losses at the gene ends were 3 bases for V and 3 bases for J; bases not matched to a gene: 5. The CDR3 runs 15 residues. Per the germline V gene, CDR1 is SNHLY and CDR2 is FYNNEI. DNA for the CDR3: TGTGCCAGCAGTGACGAGGGGGCCGGTGGAAACACCATATATTTT. Encoded protein: CASSDEGAGGNTIYF.

This clone was seen only a few times. This chain links TRBV29-1 with TRBJ1-5, with a tentative D call TRBD1 (6 bases). This CDR3 has 14 amino acids. Trimming cost V 7 bases and J 3 bases, with 16 bases left between them. Germline CDR1 reads SQVTM; CDR2 reads ANQGSEA. The CDR3 DNA reads TGCAGCGCCCGCTGGGGGGGCAACAATCAGCCCCAGCATTTT. This codes for CSARWGGNNQPQHF.

The chain recombines TRBV7-3 with TRBJ2-3, with D maybe TRBD2 (6 bases). Trimming took off 2 bases at V and 4 bases at J, with 13 bases between the two ends. The V gene's germline CDR1 is SGHTA and CDR2 FQGTGA. The CDR3 has 15 residues. CDR3 sequence reads: CASSLVGPGADTQYF. In DNA, the CDR3 is TGTGCCAGCAGCTTAGTGGGACCGGGAGCAGATACGCAGTATTTT.

The rearrangement uses TRBV9 and TRBJ2-7; D possibly corresponds to TRBD2 (5 bases). This CDR3 is built from 15 residues. Per the germline V gene, CDR1 is SGDLS and CDR2 is YYNGEE. V lost 4 bases and J lost 0, with 14 bases in between. The CDR3 DNA sequence: TGTGCCAGCAGCTTCGAAGCGGAGAGCTCCTACGAGCAGTACTTC. This encodes CASSFEAESSYEQYF.

The genes are TRBV5-4 and TRBJ2-6, with D possibly matching TRBD2 (6 bases). The V end lost 4 bases, the J end lost 0 bases, and 14 bases lay between the germline ends. This CDR3 contains 17 residues. Germline CDR1 reads SGHNT; CDR2 reads YYREEE (reference sequence). CDR3 DNA sequence: TGTGCCAGCAGCCGCGGGACTCCCGGCTCTGGGGCCAACGTCCTGACTTTC. Its translation: CASSRGTPGSGANVLTF.

The chain uses TRBV7-8 and TRBJ1-6; TRBD1 aligns across 11 bases. This CDR3 comprises 14 residues. J was trimmed by 11 bases and V by 4 bases; bases with no gene match: 4. Germline V CDR1 and CDR2: SGHVS, FQNEAQ. CDR3 in amino acids: CASSWGQGGTPLHF. CDR3 in DNA: TGTGCCAGCAGCTGGGGACAGGGGGGGACACCCCTCCACTTT.

This clone was seen only once. This sequence joins TRBV28 and TRBJ1-4, with a possible D match to TRBD1 (5 bases). From germline, CDR1 is MDHEN and CDR2 SYDVKM. This CDR3 region has 15 residues. V was clipped by 4 bases and J by 8 bases, with 17 bases between them. CDR3 protein: CASSSPGQPAEKLFF. CDR3 nucleotide sequence: TGTGCCAGCAGTTCCCCGGGGCAGCCAGCCGAAAAACTGTTTTTT.

V gene TRBV19 combines with J gene TRBJ2-7; 7 positions agree with TRBD1. The CDR3 contains 16 residues. Germline V CDR1 and CDR2: LNHDA, SQIVND (reference sequence). Trimming at V came to 4 bases and at J to 0 bases, leaving 9 bases not matched to a gene. The DNA for the CDR3 is TGTGCCAGTAGTAGAGGCTGGGACAGCAGCTCCTACGAGCAGTACTTC. Amino acids: CASSRGWDSSSYEQYF.

The V gene is TRBV7-6, the J gene TRBJ2-7, with TRBD1 identical over 10 bases. Germline CDR1 and CDR2: SGHVS and FNYEAQ. V was pared by 3 bases and J by 5 bases, with 7 bases of the junction left unmatched. The CDR3 runs 15 residues. DNA for the CDR3: TGTGCCAGCAGCTTCCGGGACAGGGGAGTTGACGAGCAGTACTTC. It is translated as CASSFRDRGVDEQYF.

The genes are TRBV6-5 and TRBJ2-1; D may be TRBD2 (7 bases). V was pared by 8 bases and J by 6 bases, with 20 bases between. Germline V gives CDR1 MNHEY, CDR2 SVGAGI. The CDR3 covers 15 residues. The CDR3 region is CASSPGLGGGNEQFF. DNA of the CDR3: TGTGCCAGCTCCCCGGGGCTAGGGGGGGGCAATGAGCAGTTCTTC.

The genes are TRBV7-9 and TRBJ2-5; D not certain. Germline CDR1 and CDR2: SEHNR and FQNEAQ (reference sequence). Trimming removed 5 bases at V and 2 bases at J, with 15 bases between. This CDR3 comprises 15 residues. The CDR3 is CASSQGLGDQETQYF. DNA of the CDR3: TGTGCCAGCAGCCAAGGATTGGGCGATCAAGAGACCCAGTACTTC.

This chain joins TRBV7-6 and TRBJ1-2, with 8 bases matching TRBD1. Germline CDR1 SGHVS, CDR2 FNYEAQ. With 0 bases clipped from V and 7 bases from J, the junction kept 7 bases outside the gene matches. The CDR3 consists of 15 residues. This CDR3 is CASSLARQGAVGYTF. In DNA, the CDR3 is TGTGCCAGCAGCTTAGCGAGGCAGGGGGCGGTTGGCTACACCTTC.

This clone occurred once. The DNA of the CDR3 is TGCGCCAGCAGCTTGGACTCAGGGGGCGACACTGAAGCTTTCTTT. It encodes CASSLDSGGDTEAFF. The chain carries TRBV5-1 and TRBJ1-1, with 8 bases lining up with TRBD1. With V trimmed by 0 bases and J by 3 bases, 4 bases remained unmatched. This CDR3 is built from 15 residues. The germline CDR1 and CDR2 sequences are SGHRS and YFSETQ.

The chain carries TRBV19 and TRBJ2-1; tentatively, D is TRBD1 (5 bases). Germline V gene lookup returns CDR1 LNHDA and CDR2 SQIVND (reference sequence). Trimming removed 1 base from V and 8 bases from J, with 12 bases in between. The CDR3 loop spans 14 amino acids. The CDR3 is CASSIGPRVYEQFF. CDR3 DNA sequence: TGTGCCAGTAGTATAGGTCCCAGGGTCTATGAGCAGTTCTTC. The full variable domain, completed using reference TRBV19 and TRBJ2-1, is DGGITQSPKYLFRKEGQNVTLSCEQNLNHDAMYWYRQDPGQGLRLIYYSQIVNDFQKGDIAEGYSVSREKKESFPLTVTSAQKNPTAFYLCASSIGPRVYEQFFGPGTRLTVL.

The chain links TRBV27 to TRBJ2-7; possibly TRBD1 or TRBD2 for D (6 bases each). The germline gives CDR1 MNHEY, CDR2 SMNVEV (reference sequence). The CDR3 runs to 11 residues. V was trimmed by 5 bases and J by 6 bases, leaving 8 bases between them. The CDR3 coding sequence is TGTGCCAGCAGTAAGGGGGGCGAGCAGTACTTC. The encoded protein is CASSKGGEQYF.

This clone has a handful of counts. The J gene is TRBJ2-7, the V gene TRBV28; 14 bases agree with TRBD2. There are 16 residues in the CDR3. Germline V lookup: CDR1 MDHEN, CDR2 SYDVKM. Trimming cost V 5 bases and J 7 bases; bases outside gene matches: 10. DNA for the CDR3: TGTGCCAGCAGTCCACGAAGACTAGCGGGAGGGTGGGAGCAGTACTTC. The encoded protein is CASSPRRLAGGWEQYF.

The chain employs TRBV6-5 and TRBJ1-4, with D perhaps matching TRBD1 (5 bases). The ends were cut back, 2 bases at V and 4 bases at J, with 11 bases in the middle. CDR3 size: 15 residues. The germline gives CDR1 MNHEY, CDR2 SVGAGI. The DNA of the CDR3 is TGTGCCAGCAGTTACGGTGGGGGGATTAATGAAAAACTGTTTTTT. This codes for CASSYGGGINEKLFF.

The rearrangement links TRBV29-1 to TRBJ2-2, with a weak D call TRBD1 (6 bases). From germline, CDR1 is SQVTM and CDR2 ANQGSEA. The CDR3 runs to 13 residues. V was clipped by 3 bases and J by 1 base, with 6 bases between them. As DNA, the CDR3 is TGCAGCGTTGACAGGGGGAACACCGGGGAGCTGTTTTTT. Its translation: CSVDRGNTGELFF.

The chain has TRBV5-4 and TRBJ1-1; TRBD1 agrees at 11 bases. The ends lost 5 bases at V and 11 bases at J; junction bases unmatched: 5. The CDR3 length is 12 residues. Per the germline V gene, CDR1 is SGHNT and CDR2 is YYREEE (reference sequence). The CDR3 DNA follows: TGTGCCAGCAGAAGGGGACAGGGGGAGGCTTTCTTT. Translated, it gives CASRRGQGEAFF.